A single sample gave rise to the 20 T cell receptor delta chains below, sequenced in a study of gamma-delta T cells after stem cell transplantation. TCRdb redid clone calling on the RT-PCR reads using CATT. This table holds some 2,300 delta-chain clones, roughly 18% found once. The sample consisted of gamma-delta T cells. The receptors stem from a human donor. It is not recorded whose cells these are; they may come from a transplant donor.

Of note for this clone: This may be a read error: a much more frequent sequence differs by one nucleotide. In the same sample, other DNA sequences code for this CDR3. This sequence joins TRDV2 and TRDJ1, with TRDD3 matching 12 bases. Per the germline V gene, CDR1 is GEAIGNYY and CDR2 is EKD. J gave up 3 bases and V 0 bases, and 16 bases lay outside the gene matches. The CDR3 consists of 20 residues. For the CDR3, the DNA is TGTGCCTGTGACACCTTCTACTGGGGGATACCCAACGAATCCCCCGATAAACTCATCTTT. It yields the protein CACDTFYWGIPNESPDKLIF.

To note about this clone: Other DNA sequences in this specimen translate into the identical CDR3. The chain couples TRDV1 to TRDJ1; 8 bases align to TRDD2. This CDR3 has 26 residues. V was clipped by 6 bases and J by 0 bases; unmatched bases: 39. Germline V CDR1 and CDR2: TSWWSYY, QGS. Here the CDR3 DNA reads TGTGCTCTTGGAGCTTACTTCGGACCCCTCTTCCTACTACTTCCTTGGCCGCGGACCCACACCGATAAACTCATCTTT. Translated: CALGAYFGPLFLLLPWPRTHTDKLIF.

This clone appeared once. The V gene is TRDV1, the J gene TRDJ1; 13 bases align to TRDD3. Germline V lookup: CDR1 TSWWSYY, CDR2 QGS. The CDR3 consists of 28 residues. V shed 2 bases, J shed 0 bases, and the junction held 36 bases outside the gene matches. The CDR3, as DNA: TGTGCTCTTGGGGAAACGGAACCACCGGCCCTAAATCCTACGATGAAGTACTGGGGGATACGGTACACCGATAAACTCATCTTT. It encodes CALGETEPPALNPTMKYWGIRYTDKLIF.

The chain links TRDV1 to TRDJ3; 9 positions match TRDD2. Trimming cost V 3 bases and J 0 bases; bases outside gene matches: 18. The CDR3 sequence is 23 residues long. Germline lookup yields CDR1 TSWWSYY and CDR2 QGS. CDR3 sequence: CALGDSTFLLGISSSWDTRQMFF. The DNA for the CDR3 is TGTGCTCTTGGGGACTCCACCTTCCTACTGGGGATATCGAGCTCCTGGGACACCCGACAGATGTTTTTC.

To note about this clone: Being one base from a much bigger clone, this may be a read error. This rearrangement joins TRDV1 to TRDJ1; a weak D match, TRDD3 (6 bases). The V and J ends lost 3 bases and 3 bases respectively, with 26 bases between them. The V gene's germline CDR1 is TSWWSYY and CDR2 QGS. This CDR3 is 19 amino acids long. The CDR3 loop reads CALGDPRQGYWVYADKLIF. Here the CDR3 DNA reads TGTGCTCTTGGGGATCCCCGACAGGGGTACTGGGTGTACGCCGATAAACTCATCTTT.

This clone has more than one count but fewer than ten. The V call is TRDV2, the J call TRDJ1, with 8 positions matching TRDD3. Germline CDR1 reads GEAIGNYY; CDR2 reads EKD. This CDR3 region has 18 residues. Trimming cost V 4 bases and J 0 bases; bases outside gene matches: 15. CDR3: CACEALRGGGSHTDKLIF. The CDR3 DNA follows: TGTGCCTGTGAAGCCCTACGAGGTGGGGGATCCCACACCGATAAACTCATCTTT.

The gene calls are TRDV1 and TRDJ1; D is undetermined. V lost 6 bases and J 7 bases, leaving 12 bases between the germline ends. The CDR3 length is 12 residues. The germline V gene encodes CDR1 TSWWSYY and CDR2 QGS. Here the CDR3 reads CALGPSRGKLIF. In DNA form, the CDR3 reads TGTGCTCTTGGACCCTCCAGGGGTAAACTCATCTTT.

The CDR3 DNA is TGTGCTCTTGGGCCTTGCATGGGAGGACTCATCTTT. It specifies CALGPCMGGLIF. This chain links TRDV1 with TRDJ1; D gene uncertain. CDR1 and CDR2 (germline): TSWWSYY, QGS. CDR3 size: 12 residues. V was pared by 5 bases and J by 10 bases, with 14 bases between.

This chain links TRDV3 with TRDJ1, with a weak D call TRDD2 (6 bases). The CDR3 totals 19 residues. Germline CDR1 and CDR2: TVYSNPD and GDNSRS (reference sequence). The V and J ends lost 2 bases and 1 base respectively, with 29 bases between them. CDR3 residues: CAFGPSSSSYNWCTDKLIF. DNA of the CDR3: TGTGCCTTTGGGCCCTCTTCCTCCTCGTACAACTGGTGCACCGATAAACTCATCTTT. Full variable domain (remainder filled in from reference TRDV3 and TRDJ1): CDKVTQSSPDQTVASGSEVVLLCTYDTVYSNPDLFWYRIRPDYSFQFVFYGDNSRSEGADFTQGRFSVKHILTQKAFHLVISPVRTEDSATYYCAFGPSSSSYNWCTDKLIFGKGTRVTVEP.

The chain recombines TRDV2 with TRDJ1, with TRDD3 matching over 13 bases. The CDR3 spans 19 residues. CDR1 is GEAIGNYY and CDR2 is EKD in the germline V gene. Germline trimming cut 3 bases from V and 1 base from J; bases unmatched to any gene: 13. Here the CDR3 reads CACDPVLLGDTRGTDKLIF. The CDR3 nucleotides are TGTGCCTGTGACCCCGTCTTACTGGGGGATACGCGTGGCACCGATAAACTCATCTTT.

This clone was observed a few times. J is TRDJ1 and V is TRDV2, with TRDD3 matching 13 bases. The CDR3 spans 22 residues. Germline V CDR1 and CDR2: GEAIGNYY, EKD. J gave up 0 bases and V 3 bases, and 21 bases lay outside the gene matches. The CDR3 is CACDLRSRYWGIRLAYTDKLIF. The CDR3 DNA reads TGTGCCTGTGACTTAAGATCTAGGTACTGGGGGATACGATTGGCGTACACCGATAAACTCATCTTT.

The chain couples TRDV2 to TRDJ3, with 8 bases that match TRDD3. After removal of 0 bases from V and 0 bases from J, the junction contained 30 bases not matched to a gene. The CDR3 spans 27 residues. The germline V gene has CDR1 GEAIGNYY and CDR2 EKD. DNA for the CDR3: TGTGCCTGTGACACCGTTACCACGCCAAAAGGTACTGGGGATACCCGCCAAATCTCCTGGGACACCCGACAGATGTTTTTC. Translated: CACDTVTTPKGTGDTRQISWDTRQMFF.

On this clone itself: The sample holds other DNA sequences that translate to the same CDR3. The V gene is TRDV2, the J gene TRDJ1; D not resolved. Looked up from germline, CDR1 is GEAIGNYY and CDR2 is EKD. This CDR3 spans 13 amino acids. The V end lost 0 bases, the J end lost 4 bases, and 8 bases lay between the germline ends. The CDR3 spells CACDTYFGDKLIF. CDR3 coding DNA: TGTGCCTGTGACACCTACTTTGGCGATAAACTCATCTTT.

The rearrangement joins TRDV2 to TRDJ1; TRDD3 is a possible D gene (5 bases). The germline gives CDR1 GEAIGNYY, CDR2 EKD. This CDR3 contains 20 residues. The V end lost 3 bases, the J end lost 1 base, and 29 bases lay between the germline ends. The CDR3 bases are TGTGCCTGTGACCCCCTGGGAGGTCTACCCCGCGTAACAGTCACCGATAAACTCATCTTT. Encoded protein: CACDPLGGLPRVTVTDKLIF.

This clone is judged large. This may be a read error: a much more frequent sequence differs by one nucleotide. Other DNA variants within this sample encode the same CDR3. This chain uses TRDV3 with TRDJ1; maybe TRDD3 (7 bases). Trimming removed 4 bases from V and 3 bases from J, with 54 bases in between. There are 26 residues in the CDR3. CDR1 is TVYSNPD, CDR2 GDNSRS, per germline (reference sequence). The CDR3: CASSGWNGLPQSLTGEIRWCADKLIF. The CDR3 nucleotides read TGTGCCTCCTCAGGATGGAATGGCCTTCCCCAGTCCCTTACTGGGGAAATACGCTGGTGCGCCGATAAACTCATCTTT.

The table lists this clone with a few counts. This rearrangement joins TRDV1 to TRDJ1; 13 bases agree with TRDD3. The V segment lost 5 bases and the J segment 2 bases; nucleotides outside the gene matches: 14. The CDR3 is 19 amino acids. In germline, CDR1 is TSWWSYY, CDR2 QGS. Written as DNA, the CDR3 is TGTGCTCTTGGGCTTAATCTACGGAACTGGGGGATACGAACCGATAAACTCATCTTT. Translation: CALGLNLRNWGIRTDKLIF.

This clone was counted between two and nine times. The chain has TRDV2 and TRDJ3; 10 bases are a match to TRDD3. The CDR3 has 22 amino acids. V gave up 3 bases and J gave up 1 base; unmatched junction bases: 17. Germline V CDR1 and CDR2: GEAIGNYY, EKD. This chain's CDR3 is CACDSPLTGGLSDSWDTRQMFF. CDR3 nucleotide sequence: TGTGCCTGTGACTCCCCCCTTACTGGGGGATTGTCGGATTCCTGGGACACCCGACAGATGTTTTTC.

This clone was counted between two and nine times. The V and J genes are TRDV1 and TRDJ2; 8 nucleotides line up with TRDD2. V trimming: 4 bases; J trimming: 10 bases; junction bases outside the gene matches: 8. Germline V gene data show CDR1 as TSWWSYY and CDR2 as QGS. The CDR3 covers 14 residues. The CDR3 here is CALGGGLPKGQLFF. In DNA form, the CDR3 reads TGTGCTCTTGGGGGGGGCCTTCCTAAAGGACAACTCTTCTTT.

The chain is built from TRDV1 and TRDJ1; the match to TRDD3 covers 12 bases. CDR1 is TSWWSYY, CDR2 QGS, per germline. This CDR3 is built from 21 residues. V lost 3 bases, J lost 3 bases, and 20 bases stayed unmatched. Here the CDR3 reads CALGDRFPTLVWGIRADKLIF. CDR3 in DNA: TGTGCTCTTGGGGACCGATTTCCTACCCTGGTCTGGGGGATACGAGCCGATAAACTCATCTTT.

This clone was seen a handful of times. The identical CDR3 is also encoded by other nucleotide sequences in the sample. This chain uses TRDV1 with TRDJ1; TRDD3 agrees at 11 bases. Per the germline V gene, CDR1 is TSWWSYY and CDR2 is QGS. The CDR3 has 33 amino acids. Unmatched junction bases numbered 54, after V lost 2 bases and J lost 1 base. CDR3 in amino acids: CALGESPNRSPLRFLLGDIRRSGGEWTTDKLIF. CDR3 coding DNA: TGTGCTCTTGGGGAATCCCCGAACAGATCCCCACTACGTTTTTTACTGGGGGATATAAGGCGGAGTGGAGGCGAGTGGACCACCGATAAACTCATCTTT.